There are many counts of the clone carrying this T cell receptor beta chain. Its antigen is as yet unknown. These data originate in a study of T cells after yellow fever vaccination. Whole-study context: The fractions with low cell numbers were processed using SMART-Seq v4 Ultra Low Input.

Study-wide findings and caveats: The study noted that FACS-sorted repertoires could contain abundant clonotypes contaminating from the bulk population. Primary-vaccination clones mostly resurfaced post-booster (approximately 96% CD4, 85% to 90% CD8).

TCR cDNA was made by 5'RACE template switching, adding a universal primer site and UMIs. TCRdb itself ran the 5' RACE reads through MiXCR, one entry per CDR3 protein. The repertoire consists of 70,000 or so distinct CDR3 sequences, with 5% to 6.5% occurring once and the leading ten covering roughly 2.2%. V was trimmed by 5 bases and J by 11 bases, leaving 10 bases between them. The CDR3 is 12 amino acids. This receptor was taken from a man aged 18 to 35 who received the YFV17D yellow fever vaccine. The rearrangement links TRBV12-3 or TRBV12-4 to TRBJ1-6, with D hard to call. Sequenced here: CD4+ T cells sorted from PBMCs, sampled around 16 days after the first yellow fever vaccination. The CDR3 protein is CASSPPFTPLHF. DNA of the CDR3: TGTGCCAGCAGTCCCCCTTTTACACCCCTCCACTTT.